Here is one T cell receptor beta chain with its context. The specificity of this receptor is unknown. No base qualities exist here, and no much larger clone lies one base off it. The data belong to a study of early T cells in non-severe SARS-CoV-2 infection (dated by TCRdb to about 2021). Concerning the study at large: Because TCR sequencing relied on bulk RNA taken from unsorted whole blood, pairing of alpha and beta chains was not possible. Beyond this particular receptor, the publication reports: VDJdb matching was skewed toward anti-spike CD8 responses, so virus-specific expansions were likely underestimated and private and CD4 specificities were missed.

Set within a cohort of healthcare workers in London, UK, this nested case-control study involved weekly PCR testing of nasopharyngeal swabs along with blood sampling. Healthcare workers were enrolled in the week of the UK lockdown, from 23 to 31 March 2020, and were followed every week for up to roughly 15 weeks. V drops 7 bases and J drops 3 bases, leaving 16 bases in between. The CDR3 starts with the cysteine, ends with the phenylalanine, and has 14 residues. The read is trimmed to its CDR3 DNA, 42 bases read in frame from base 1. CDR1 MNHEY and CDR2 SVGAGI are derived from the germline V gene. The library was made by 5' RACE. The instrument given in TCRdb is NextSeq 500. Unique molecular identifiers were attached to individual cDNA molecules in the TCR library protocol so that sequencing error and PCR bias could be corrected. Both TCR alpha and beta chains were sequenced, and tight co-correlation was observed between alpha and beta sequence abundances in each sample. Per the original workflow: V gene, J gene and CDR3 annotation of TCR sequences was performed with Decombinator V4. Expanded TCRs were defined as changing significantly between any two time points under a Poisson model with p below 0.0001. TCR abundances were normalised to the total number of TCRs sequenced in each sample and reported as counts per million. TRAV1-2 paired with TRAJ12, TRAJ20 or TRAJ33 defined MAIT TCRs, while TRAV10 paired with TRAJ18 defined iNKT TCRs. A search of VDJdb, accessed on 1 November 2021, was run for TCRs annotated to CMV, EBV and SARS-CoV-2, with TCRs annotated for multiple antigens excluded. The public reads were run again by TCRdb, first through fastp at Q25 and then through MiXCR, and only productive beta chains were kept. Duplicate CDR3 protein sequences are folded into a single record with the most common DNA and genes. TCRdb, not the original authors, processed these V and J calls. This sample has roughly 80,000 distinct CDR3 sequences in its table, and about 14% of those were observed once. About 3% of the sample is held by the ten biggest clonotypes.

The chain is encoded by TRBV6-5 joined to TRBJ2-7; the D gene is possibly TRBD2, with 6 bases matching. Sequencing was carried out using whole blood. This sequence originates from an adult who was a healthcare worker with PCR-confirmed SARS-CoV-2 infection or an uninfected control (not recorded which). The CDR3 loop reads CASNGMGGSYEQYF. The DNA sequence reads TGTGCCAGCAATGGGATGGGGGGTAGCTACGAGCAGTACTTC.